This entry is about one T cell receptor (beta chain). Only in-frame clones appear in the TCRdb table, and some are missing; sequencing was by immunoSEQ multiplex PCR. The table shows 150,000 to 200,000 clones, with around 80% occurring only once. Donors were drawn from the approximately 110-subject validation cohort, separate from the approximately 700-subject first cohort. V dropped 2 bases and J dropped 5 bases, with 13 bases sitting between them. Germline V gene sequence: CDR1 SGHVS, CDR2 FQNEAQ. The CDR3 contains 15 residues. The data belong to a study of cytomegalovirus exposure and HLA in healthy donors.

The receptor's source is a woman under 40 in good health and CMV-seronegative. Sequences were obtained from PBMCs. The chain uses TRBV7-8 and TRBJ2-1; unclear D gene. For the CDR3, the DNA is TGTGCCAGCAGCTTAAGAGGCCGGATAGACAATGAGCAGTTCTTC. Translation: CASSLRGRIDNEQFF.